The text below deals with one T cell receptor beta chain. The CDR3 has 17 amino acids. Germline lookup yields CDR1 ENHRY and CDR2 SYGVKD. V dropped 6 bases and J dropped 0 bases, with 19 bases sitting between them. Data came from immunoSEQ multiplex PCR; TCRdb stores just in-frame clones and leaves some out. The table includes about 200,000 clones, around three quarters detected once. The data originate from a study of blood T cell repertoires in COVID-19. Study-level background: Nucleic acid was either cDNA or gDNA, and it came from T cells, B-cell-depleted T cells, or PBMCs.

The sequencing input was peripheral blood. The sequence was obtained from a woman aged 70-85 years with acute or convalescent COVID-19. This chain uses TRBV10-3 with TRBJ2-3; D is possibly TRBD1 (6 bases). CDR3 in amino acids: CAIRGTNDRLSTDTQYF. CDR3 nucleotide sequence: TGTGCCATCAGGGGAACAAATGACAGGCTAAGCACAGATACGCAGTATTTT.